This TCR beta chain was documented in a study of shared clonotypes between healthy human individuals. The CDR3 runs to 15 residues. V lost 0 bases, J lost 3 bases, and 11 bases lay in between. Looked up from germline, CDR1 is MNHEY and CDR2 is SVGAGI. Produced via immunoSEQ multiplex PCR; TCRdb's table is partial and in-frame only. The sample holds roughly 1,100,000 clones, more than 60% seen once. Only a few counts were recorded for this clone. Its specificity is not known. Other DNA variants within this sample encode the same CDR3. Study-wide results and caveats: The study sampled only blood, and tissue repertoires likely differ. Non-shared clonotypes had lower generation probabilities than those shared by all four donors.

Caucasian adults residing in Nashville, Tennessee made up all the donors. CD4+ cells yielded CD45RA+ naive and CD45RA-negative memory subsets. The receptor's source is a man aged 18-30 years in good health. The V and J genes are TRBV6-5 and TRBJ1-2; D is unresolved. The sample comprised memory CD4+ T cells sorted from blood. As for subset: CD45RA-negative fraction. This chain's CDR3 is CASSYSTGGDYGYTF. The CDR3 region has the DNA TGTGCCAGCAGTTACTCGACGGGCGGCGACTATGGCTACACCTTC.